Below, 16 T cell receptor beta chains from the same sample are listed, as sequenced in a study of blood T cell repertoires in COVID-19. Clones were read by immunoSEQ multiplex PCR, and TCRdb kept only the in-frame ones, dropping some. The data hold a few hundred thousand clones, with approximately 90% observed a single time. Specimen: PBMCs or T cells enriched from blood (not recorded which). Receptors originate from a young man who had recovered from COVID-19.

The V gene is TRBV4-1, the J gene TRBJ1-6; tentative D call: TRBD1 (6 bases). This CDR3 is built from 14 residues. CDR1 and CDR2 (germline): MGHRA, YSYEKL. V shed 0 bases and J shed 10 bases, with 10 bases lying between them. The CDR3 DNA follows: TGCGCCAGCAGCCAAGATATTAGGGGGTCACCCCTCCACTTT. It codes for CASSQDIRGSPLHF.

This chain joins TRBV2 and TRBJ1-1, with 10 positions matching TRBD1. J lost 5 bases, V lost 7 bases, and 4 bases had no gene match. Germline CDR1 and CDR2: SNHLY and FYNNEI. CDR3 size: 13 residues. The CDR3 spells CASIDRGLTEAFF. The DNA for the CDR3 is TGTGCCAGCATTGACAGGGGGCTAACTGAAGCTTTCTTT.

The chain combines TRBV6-5 with TRBJ2-1; 7 bases align to TRBD2. This CDR3 is built from 15 residues. The V gene end was trimmed by 2 bases and the J gene end by 4 bases; junction bases not matched to a gene: 5. Per germline, CDR1 MNHEY and CDR2 SVGAGI. DNA for the CDR3: TGTGCCAGCAGTTACAGGGGCGGGGGTTACAATGAGCAGTTCTTC. The encoded protein is CASSYRGGGYNEQFF.

The DNA for the CDR3 is TGTGCCAGCAGTGACGCCACTATACGGCGTCCCCAGCATTTT. Protein product: CASSDATIRRPQHF. This chain links TRBV28 with TRBJ1-5; D not resolved. The CDR3 spans 14 residues. V lost 5 bases to trimming and J lost 10 bases, with 18 bases between them. In germline, CDR1 is MDHEN, CDR2 SYDVKM.

The V call is TRBV12-3 or TRBV12-4, the J call TRBJ1-5, with 10 bases aligning to TRBD1. The CDR3 runs to 13 residues. Trimming took 8 bases from V and 5 from J; bases not matched to a gene: 3. CDR3 nucleotide sequence: TGTGCCAGCGGGGGGACAGGGGATCAGCCCCAGCATTTT. Its translation is CASGGTGDQPQHF.

The chain uses TRBV6-4 and TRBJ2-3, with a weak D call TRBD1 (6 bases). The CDR3 consists of 17 residues. V was shortened by 3 bases and J by 11 bases, with 27 bases between the two germline ends. CDR1 is MRHNA and CDR2 is SNTAGT in the germline V gene. The CDR3 here is CASSEGFGGTLDSRQYF. The CDR3 bases are TGTGCCAGCAGTGAAGGGTTCGGAGGAACTCTGGACAGCCGGCAGTATTTT.

The rearrangement links TRBV28 to TRBJ2-7; D is perhaps TRBD2 (5 bases). In germline, CDR1 is MDHEN, CDR2 SYDVKM. V lost 3 bases and J lost 3, with 9 bases in between. The CDR3 covers 13 residues. Here the CDR3 DNA reads TGTGCCAGCAGTTTTGGGAGCGGCTACGAGCAGTACTTC. This codes for CASSFGSGYEQYF.

The V gene is TRBV7-9, the J gene TRBJ2-5; 12 bases line up with TRBD2. CDR3 length: 16 residues. Per germline, CDR1 SEHNR and CDR2 FQNEAQ (reference sequence). V was clipped by 4 bases and J by 4 bases; unmatched bases: 7. CDR3 bases: TGTGCCAGCAGCTCCTGGCTAGCGGGGGGGCGAGAGACCCAGTACTTC. Amino acid sequence: CASSSWLAGGRETQYF.

The chain has TRBV28 and TRBJ2-7; 9 bases are a match to TRBD2. The CDR3 covers 15 residues. CDR1 MDHEN and CDR2 SYDVKM come from the germline V gene. V lost 7 bases and J lost 3; bases outside the gene matches: 10. Written as DNA, the CDR3 is TGTGCCAGCACTGTTGGGGGCGGGAGGGGCTACGAGCAGTACTTC. Its translation is CASTVGGGRGYEQYF. Complete variable domain (other parts from reference TRBV28 and TRBJ2-7): DVKVTQSSRYLVKRTGEKVFLECVQDMDHENMFWYRQDPGLGLRLIYFSYDVKMKEKGDIPEGYSVSREKKERFSLILESASTNQTSMYLCASTVGGGRGYEQYFGPGTRLTVT.

V gene TRBV6-1 combines with J gene TRBJ2-3, with D hard to call. V lost 3 bases to trimming and J lost 2 bases, with 6 bases between them. Germline CDR1 and CDR2: MNHNS and SASEGT. This CDR3 has 13 amino acids. This CDR3 is CASSDSFTDTQYF. DNA of the CDR3: TGTGCCAGCAGTGATAGCTTCACAGATACGCAGTATTTT.

The J gene is TRBJ2-3, the V gene TRBV18; D uncertain. The CDR3 is 14 residues long. The germline CDR1 and CDR2 sequences are KGHSH and LQKENI. The V and J ends lost 1 base and 4 bases respectively, with 9 bases between them. The CDR3 DNA reads as TGTGCCAGCTCACCACGAAACCGGGCAGATACGCAGTATTTT. It encodes CASSPRNRADTQYF.

In this sample, this clone turned up once. The CDR3 sequence is CASSVSWRAKNTGELFF. The CDR3 DNA follows: TGTGCCAGCAGCGTTTCATGGCGGGCAAAGAACACCGGGGAGCTGTTTTTT. This rearrangement joins TRBV9 to TRBJ2-2; D might be TRBD2 (5 bases). V was pared by 2 bases and J by 1 base, with 15 bases between. CDR3 length equals 17 residues. Per germline, CDR1 SGDLS and CDR2 YYNGEE.

The chain links TRBV5-1 to TRBJ2-1; TRBD2 matches at 9 bases. V shed 2 bases and J 10 bases; nucleotides not matched to a gene: 7. This CDR3 spans 14 amino acids. The germline V gene has CDR1 SGHRS and CDR2 YFSETQ. The CDR3 coding sequence is TGCGCCAGCAGCTTTAGCGGGAGTTCGGAGGAGCAGTTCTTC. This translates into CASSFSGSSEEQFF.

The chain uses TRBV6-5 and TRBJ1-1; maybe TRBD1 (6 bases). Trimming removed 6 bases at V and 4 bases at J, with 15 bases between. This CDR3 has 14 amino acids. Looked up from germline, CDR1 is MNHEY and CDR2 is SVGAGI. CDR3 sequence (DNA): TGTGCCAGCAGCAGAAAACAGGGTGGCACTGAAGCTTTCTTT. It specifies CASSRKQGGTEAFF.

The V gene is TRBV20-1, the J gene TRBJ2-1; D uncertain. The V and J ends lost 0 bases and 10 bases respectively, with 7 bases between them. This CDR3 comprises 11 residues. Germline CDR1 and CDR2: DFQATT and SNEGSKA (reference sequence). CDR3 nucleotides: TGCAGTGCTAGAGATGCGCCCGAGCAGTTCTTC. Amino acid sequence: CSARDAPEQFF.

This rearrangement joins TRBV29-1 to TRBJ1-2; 10 nucleotides match TRBD1. CDR1 and CDR2 (germline): SQVTM, ANQGSEA. The V segment lost 6 bases and the J segment 2 bases; nucleotides outside the gene matches: 3. The CDR3 has 13 residues. CDR3: CSVSGQGNYGYTF. The CDR3 bases are TGCAGCGTATCGGGACAGGGGAACTATGGCTACACCTTC. The variable domain in full, completed from reference TRBV29-1 and TRBJ1-2, reads SAVISQKPSRDICQRGTSLTIQCQVDSQVTMMFWYRQQPGQSLTLIATANQGSEATYESGFVIDKFPISRPNLTFSTLTVSNMSPEDSSIYLCSVSGQGNYGYTFGSGTRLTVV.